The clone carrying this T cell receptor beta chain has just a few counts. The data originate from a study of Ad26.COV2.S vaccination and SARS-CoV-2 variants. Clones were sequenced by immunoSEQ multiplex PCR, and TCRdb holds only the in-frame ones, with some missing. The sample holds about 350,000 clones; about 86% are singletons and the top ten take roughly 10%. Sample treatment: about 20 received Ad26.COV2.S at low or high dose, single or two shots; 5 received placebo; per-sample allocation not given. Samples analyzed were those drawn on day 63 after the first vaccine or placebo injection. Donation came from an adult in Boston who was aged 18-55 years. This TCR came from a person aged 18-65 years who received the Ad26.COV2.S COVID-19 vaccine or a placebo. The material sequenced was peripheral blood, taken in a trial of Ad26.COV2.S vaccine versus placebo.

Here the CDR3 DNA reads TGTGCCAGCAGCCCGTCAGGGATGGGCGAGCGGGCTTTCTTT. Amino acid sequence: CASSPSGMGERAFF. The rearrangement links TRBV4-2 to TRBJ1-1; a weak D match, TRBD1 (5 bases). Germline lookup yields CDR1 LGHNA and CDR2 YNFKEQ. Between the trimmed V and J ends, which lost 4 bases and 11 bases, there was a span of 20 bases. The CDR3 length is 14 residues.